The clone carrying this TCR beta chain appeared once. Original analysis: The assay estimated nucleated cells by amplifying reference gene primers. Produced via immunoSEQ multiplex PCR; TCRdb's table is partial and in-frame only. V and J calls and clone size are as listed in that table; D and trimming were resolved from the DNA. The profile covers 50,000 to 70,000 clones, with 75% to 95% appearing a single time and approximately 15% taken by the ten largest. The data stem from a study of blood T cell repertoires in COVID-19. The overall study: Samples representing acute and convalescent COVID-19 were sourced from the United States, Italy and Spain. Sample material is recorded as cDNA or gDNA derived from T cells, B-cell-depleted T cells, or PBMCs.

The CDR3 totals 12 residues. The germline gives CDR1 SGHRS, CDR2 YFSETQ. V was cut by 0 bases and J by 5 bases, with 2 bases left in between. The chain couples TRBV5-1 to TRBJ2-2; D uncertain. This receptor was obtained from a human donor with active COVID-19. The donor label of this sample is uncertain. Sequencing was done on a sample of peripheral blood. The CDR3 region has the DNA TGCGCCAGCAGCTTGGCTACCGGGGAGCTGTTTTTT. This translates into CASSLATGELFF.